This T cell receptor (beta chain) was recorded in a study of cytomegalovirus exposure and HLA in healthy donors. Overall study: Early released data had about 80 million unique TCRs, all coming from HLA-typed donors.

Germline V gene lookup returns CDR1 MNHEY and CDR2 SVGAGI. The ends were cut back, 5 bases at V and 0 bases at J, with 10 bases in the middle. The CDR3 totals 14 residues. This PCR relied on a set of 60 Vbeta primers and 13 Jbeta primers. TCRdb's copy holds only in-frame clones and misses some; the assay was immunoSEQ multiplex PCR. This sample carries 140,000 to 150,000 clones, 70% to 85% of them seen once, and the ten largest clones take approximately 9.7%. Comments on this clone: What it binds is unknown.

Notes on the study in general: Despite most TCR sequences being rare, some public TCRs occurred in many donors. Productive status was seen about 90% or about 30% of the time for most TCR beta V segments in an earlier analysis.

Donors sampled were nominally healthy, though unrecorded immune exposures were likely. The origin of this receptor is a woman between 55 and 75 years old in good health and CMV-seropositive. The sequencing sample was made of PBMCs. V usage is TRBV6-5 and J usage is TRBJ1-1, with D uncertain. Here the CDR3 reads CASSRRPMNTEAFF. For the CDR3, the DNA is TGTGCCAGCAGTCGCCGTCCTATGAACACTGAAGCTTTCTTT.